Listed below are T cell receptor beta chains from one sample, sequenced in a study of post-analysis software for immune sequencing data. TCRdb redid the calling of the PCR reads with MiXCR, one entry per CDR3 protein. The sample has roughly 700,000 distinct CDR3 sequences, 30% seen once. The sequencing input was blood. Receptor source: a girl between 5 and 17 years old with multiple sclerosis. CDR3s include the opening cysteine and the closing phenylalanine or tryptophan. A D gene is named only where the DNA matches it firmly. A row's size may be missing; if present it is once, few, many or a size class.

V gene,J gene,D gene,clone size,CDR3 DNA,CDR3 protein
TRBV7-2,TRBJ2-1,TRBD1,-,TGTGCCAGCAGCTTATTGAGACAGGGCCACAATGAGCAGTTCTTC,CASSLLRQGHNEQFF
TRBV5-1,TRBJ2-1,-,-,TGCGCCAGCAGCTTTAACAATGAGCAGGTCTTC,CASSFNNEQVF
TRBV12-3/TRBV12-4,TRBJ1-4,-,-,TGTGCCAGCAGTTTAATCCGTGAAAAACTGTTTTTT,CASSLIREKLFF
TRBV9,TRBJ2-1,-,few,TGTGCCAGCAGCGTAGTTTCCTTCTCCTACAATGAGCAGTTCTTC,CASSVVSFSYNEQFF
TRBV9,TRBJ2-3,-,-,TGTGCCAGCAGCGTAGAGCCCAGGGATACGCAGTATTTT,CASSVEPRDTQYF
TRBV6-6,TRBJ1-2,-,few,TGTGCCAGCAGTTACCTTCAGACCAGTATGGGCTACACCTTC,CASSYLQTSMGYTF
TRBV7-8,TRBJ2-1,TRBD2,-,TGTGCCAGCAGCTTAGCGGGACTAGCGGGAGGGGGTGAGCAGTTCTTC,CASSLAGLAGGGEQFF
TRBV5-1,TRBJ2-3,TRBD2,few,TGCGCCAGCAGCTTCCGACTAGCGGGTCTAACCACAGATACGCAGTATTTT,CASSFRLAGLTTDTQYF
TRBV6-6,TRBJ2-1,-,-,TGTGCCAGCAGTTACAAGTACAATGAGCAGTTCTTC,CASSYKYNEQFF
TRBV5-1,TRBJ2-1,-,-,TGCGCCAGCAGCCGCGACAGGCTAGGAGGCGATGAGCAGTTCTTC,CASSRDRLGGDEQFF
TRBV28,TRBJ2-5,-,few,TGTACCAGCCGGGTCCAAGGGGAGACCCAGTACTTC,CTSRVQGETQYF
TRBV25-1,TRBJ2-5,-,-,TGTGCCAGCAGCAAGGCGGGCCAAGAGACCCAGTACTTC,CASSKAGQETQYF
TRBV5-5,TRBJ2-2,-,-,TGTGCCAGCAGCCTGGCCTTGGGGAAGAACACCGGGGAGCTGTTTTTT,CASSLALGKNTGELFF
TRBV29-1,TRBJ2-3,-,few,TGCAGCGTTGAACGGGGCCGGGAAAGGGATACGCAGTATTTT,CSVERGRERDTQYF
TRBV29-1,TRBJ1-1,-,-,TGCAGCGTTGAAATAGGAGGGAACACTGAAGCTTTCTTT,CSVEIGGNTEAFF
TRBV12-5,TRBJ2-5,-,many,TGTGCTAGTGGTTTGGTCCGGGACACGACACGCAAGACCCAGTACTTC,CASGLVRDTTRKTQYF
TRBV5-1,TRBJ2-1,TRBD1,-,TGCGCCAGTACCAAGGACAGGCCCCCCAATGAGCAGTTCTTC,CASTKDRPPNEQFF
TRBV29-1,TRBJ2-1,TRBD2,-,TGCAGCGTTGAAGATTACCTAGCGGGAGAGAATGAGCAGTTCTTC,CSVEDYLAGENEQFF
TRBV9,TRBJ2-5,TRBD2,many,TGTGCCAGCAGCTCGGGACTAGCGGGGGGGCGGCAAGAGACCCAGTACTTC,CASSSGLAGGRQETQYF
TRBV4-1,TRBJ2-1,-,-,TGCGCCAGCAGTCACCGGGACGGAACCTACAATGAGCAGTTCTTC,CASSHRDGTYNEQFF
TRBV20-1,TRBJ2-7,TRBD2,-,TGCAGTGCTGCCGGGACTAGCGGTCCATACAATGAGCAGTACTTC,CSAAGTSGPYNEQYF
TRBV15,TRBJ2-7,-,few,TGTGCCACCAGCAGCACAGGTTCCTACGAGCAGTACTTC,CATSSTGSYEQYF
TRBV4-3,TRBJ2-7,TRBD1,few,TGCGCCAGCAGCCAAGGGACAGGGGTCCACGAGCAGTACTTC,CASSQGTGVHEQYF
TRBV7-9,TRBJ1-4,-,few,TGTGCCAGCAGCTCCCTGCCAACCCGGGAAAAACTGTTTTTT,CASSSLPTREKLFF
TRBV7-2,TRBJ2-7,TRBD2,few,TGTGCCAGCAGCTCAACTAGCGGAATCCTCCCTCTTCTCGAGCAGTACTTC,CASSSTSGILPLLEQYF
TRBV7-8,TRBJ2-1,-,few,TGTGCCAGCAGCTTTAAACTAGTGGTGGATGAGCAGTTCTTC,CASSFKLVVDEQFF
TRBV3-1,TRBJ2-1,-,few,TGTGCCAGCAGCCAAGCGCGGGGCCTCAATGAGCAGTTCTTC,CASSQARGLNEQFF
TRBV27,TRBJ2-7,-,few,TGTGCCAGCAGTCTTTCGGGGCTGAGCGAGCAGTACTTC,CASSLSGLSEQYF